The 11 T cell receptor beta chains reported below all come from one sample, sequenced in a study of blood T cells in healthy people across ages. Primers used in a second PCR of roughly 6 to 12 cycles were a sample-barcoded 5' primer and a J-beta primer mix. MiXCR was run by TCRdb on the 5' RACE reads, yielding one entry per CDR3 protein. The table lists about 2 million distinct CDR3 sequences, roughly 52% of them singletons, with roughly 2.1% in the top ten. Sequencing was performed on blood. The receptors were gathered from a woman aged 40 to 50 in good health.

The chain employs TRBV5-5 and TRBJ2-1; tentatively, D is TRBD1 (5 bases). The CDR3 loop spans 13 amino acids. The germline gives CDR1 SGHKS, CDR2 YYEKEE (reference sequence). Trimming removed 1 base from V and 9 bases from J, with 11 bases in between. CDR3 nucleotide sequence: TGTGCCAGCAGCTTGCAGGGCGGCCTTGAGCAGTTCTTC. Translated: CASSLQGGLEQFF.

On this clonotype: An end of the junction differs from the germline gene, which may be a read error. The chain is built from TRBV12-3 or TRBV12-4 and TRBJ1-2; D is possibly TRBD1 (5 bases). The CDR3 loop spans 12 amino acids. In nucleotides, the CDR3 is TGTGCCGGCAGCCTGGGACGGTATGGCTACACCTTC. Protein: CAGSLGRYGYTF.

V gene TRBV20-1 combines with J gene TRBJ2-5, with 8 positions matching TRBD1. The V gene's germline CDR1 is DFQATT and CDR2 SNEGSKA (reference sequence). Losses at the gene ends were 6 bases for V and 1 base for J; bases not matched to a gene: 4. The CDR3 contains 13 residues. As DNA, the CDR3 is TGCAGTGCACAGGACAGGGCCCAAGAGACCCAGTACTTC. Amino acid sequence: CSAQDRAQETQYF.

The chain is built from TRBV6-1 and TRBJ2-4, with D tentatively TRBD2 (7 bases). CDR1 is MNHNS and CDR2 is SASEGT in the germline V gene. The CDR3 runs 16 residues. V was trimmed by 4 bases and J by 8 bases, leaving 21 bases between them. The CDR3 DNA follows: TGTGCCAGCAGTGGTGGGGGGGCGCGGGAGCAGGACATTCAGTACTTC. It specifies CASSGGGAREQDIQYF.

For the CDR3, the DNA is TGCAGTGCTAGGATCGGGACAGGGGGACCCTACGAGCAGTACTTC. Encoded protein: CSARIGTGGPYEQYF. This chain uses TRBV20-1 with TRBJ2-7, with 11 bases fitting TRBD1. The CDR3 runs to 15 residues. The trim removed 3 bases at V and 2 bases at J, leaving 6 bases unmatched. Germline CDR1 and CDR2: DFQATT and SNEGSKA (reference sequence).

The CDR3 DNA follows: TGTGCCAGCAGCATCACTAGCGGGGGGCCTACAGATACGCAGTATTTT. As protein: CASSITSGGPTDTQYF. The rearrangement uses TRBV13 and TRBJ2-3; 12 bases line up with TRBD2. CDR1 is PRHDT and CDR2 is FYEKMQ in the germline V gene (reference sequence). Trimming at V came to 5 bases and at J to 3 bases, leaving 6 bases not matched to a gene. CDR3 length: 16 residues.

There are a few counts of this clonotype. The chain links TRBV12-3 or TRBV12-4 to TRBJ2-1; 8 bases line up with TRBD1. Trimming cost V 3 bases and J 6 bases; bases outside gene matches: 10. This CDR3 has 16 residues. In nucleotides, the CDR3 is TGTGCCAGCAGTTTCTCGGAGACAGGGGTATCCAATGAGCAGTTCTTC. Protein product: CASSFSETGVSNEQFF.

This clonotype was seen a single time. The chain employs TRBV4-1 and TRBJ1-2; D gene uncertain. In germline, CDR1 is MGHRA, CDR2 YSYEKL. The germline V and J ends were trimmed by 1 base and 7 bases, with 13 bases remaining between them. The CDR3 spans 14 residues. The chain's CDR3 is CASSQGRNSPGYTF. CDR3 nucleotide sequence: TGCGCCAGCAGCCAAGGCCGGAACTCTCCTGGCTACACCTTC.

V usage is TRBV6-6 and J usage is TRBJ2-7, with 8 positions matching TRBD2. CDR1 and CDR2 (germline): MNHNY, SVGAGI (reference sequence). V lost 7 bases and J lost 7; bases outside the gene matches: 12. The CDR3 is 14 residues long. The CDR3 DNA reads TGTGCCAGCACCAAAGCGGGGGTCCCTCTGGAGCAGTACTTC. It yields the protein CASTKAGVPLEQYF.

The chain recombines TRBV6-2 or TRBV6-3 with TRBJ1-2; D is unresolved. CDR1 and CDR2 from the germline V gene are MNHEY and SVGEGT. This CDR3 contains 13 residues. V was cut by 4 bases and J by 4 bases, with 10 bases left in between. CDR3 sequence (DNA): TGTGCCAGCAGTTTGCAGCAAACCTATGGCTACACCTTC. As protein: CASSLQQTYGYTF.

The chain employs TRBV28 and TRBJ2-5; the D gene is possibly TRBD2 (7 bases). The germline V gene encodes CDR1 MDHEN and CDR2 SYDVKM. V was trimmed by 1 base and J by 2 bases, leaving 11 bases between them. This CDR3 region has 15 residues. CDR3 residues: CASSLLQGGQETQYF. The DNA of the CDR3 is TGTGCCAGCAGTTTATTACAGGGAGGGCAAGAGACCCAGTACTTC.